The 32 T cell receptor beta chains given below trace back to one sample, sequenced in a study of blood T cell repertoires in COVID-19. Assay used: immunoSEQ multiplex PCR; TCRdb lists only in-frame clones, some missing. The repertoire holds about 160,000 clones, with approximately 86% as singletons. Sequencing was carried out using peripheral blood. The receptors come from a man aged 55 to 70 with COVID-19, enrolled during active disease.

This clone came up once. This chain uses TRBV2 with TRBJ2-3; TRBD2 might be the D (6 bases). This CDR3 comprises 13 residues. With 3 bases removed from V and 3 bases from J, the gap between germline ends came to 7 bases. Germline V lookup: CDR1 SNHLY, CDR2 FYNNEI. CDR3 sequence (DNA): TGTGCCAGCAGTGACGGACTAACAGATACGCAGTATTTT. It yields the protein CASSDGLTDTQYF.

The chain is built from TRBV18 and TRBJ1-3; 9 nucleotides align to TRBD1. The V gene's germline CDR1 is KGHSH and CDR2 LQKENI. The CDR3 runs to 17 residues. Unmatched junction bases numbered 7, after V lost 1 base and J lost 3 bases. The CDR3 reads CASSPLGRTGDGNTIYF. The CDR3 DNA follows: TGTGCCAGCTCACCACTCGGAAGGACAGGGGATGGAAACACCATATATTTT. Together with reference TRBV18 and TRBJ1-3, the CDR3 gives the full variable domain: NAGVMQNPRHLVRRRGQEARLRCSPMKGHSHVYWYRQLPEEGLKFMVYLQKENIIDESGMPKERFSAEFPKEGPSILRIQQVVRGDSAAYFCASSPLGRTGDGNTIYFGEGSWLTVV.

The genes are TRBV6-5 and TRBJ2-3; D remains ambiguous. Trimming removed 6 bases at V and 2 bases at J, with 12 bases between. Germline V gives CDR1 MNHEY, CDR2 SVGAGI. The CDR3 runs to 14 residues. This CDR3 reads CASRPAVSTDTQYF. CDR3 DNA sequence: TGTGCCAGCAGGCCCGCGGTATCCACAGATACGCAGTATTTT.

The chain uses TRBV6-5 and TRBJ2-3, with 9 bases fitting TRBD1. The V segment lost 8 bases and the J segment 7 bases; nucleotides outside the gene matches: 13. The CDR3 runs to 15 residues. Per germline, CDR1 MNHEY and CDR2 SVGAGI. CDR3 sequence: CASETTGTGLHTQYF. In nucleotides, the CDR3 is TGTGCCAGCGAAACAACCGGGACAGGGCTGCATACGCAGTATTTT.

J is TRBJ1-3 and V is TRBV7-6, with 7 bases matching TRBD1. The V and J ends lost 1 base and 3 bases, in that order; junction bases with no gene match: 9. The CDR3 has 17 amino acids. Germline CDR1 reads SGHVS; CDR2 reads FNYEAQ. The CDR3 region has the DNA TGTGCCAGCAGCTTAGGTTTAGGGGGCCTCGGTGGAAACACCATATATTTT. The encoded protein is CASSLGLGGLGGNTIYF.

The rearrangement links TRBV6-2 or TRBV6-3 to TRBJ1-1, with D tentatively TRBD1 (6 bases). V lost 6 bases and J lost 5, with 13 bases in between. Germline CDR1 MNHEY, CDR2 SVGEGT. This CDR3 spans 13 amino acids. CDR3 in DNA: TGTGCCAGCAGCAACAGGGAGGGGACTGAAGCTTTCTTT. Translated, it gives CASSNREGTEAFF.

This clone was observed once. J is TRBJ2-7 and V is TRBV18; TRBD1 agrees at 8 bases. Germline CDR1 reads KGHSH; CDR2 reads LQKENI. V was pared by 2 bases and J by 4 bases, with 7 bases of the junction left unmatched. The CDR3 has 15 residues. The chain's CDR3 is CASSPRAGGRYEQYF. The CDR3 nucleotides are TGTGCCAGCTCACCAAGGGCAGGGGGCAGGTACGAGCAGTACTTC.

The rearrangement joins TRBV14 to TRBJ2-3, with D possibly matching TRBD2 (5 bases). There are 16 residues in the CDR3. Trimming shortened V by 4 bases and J by 1 base, and 15 bases separated the two germline ends. Germline V CDR1 and CDR2: SGHDN, FVKESK. The CDR3 loop reads CASSPFVGEGTDTQYF. CDR3 in DNA: TGTGCCAGCAGCCCTTTTGTGGGAGAGGGCACAGATACGCAGTATTTT.

The J gene is TRBJ2-1, the V gene TRBV7-9, with D tentatively TRBD2 (5 bases). The CDR3 length is 15 residues. In germline, CDR1 is SEHNR, CDR2 FQNEAQ (reference sequence). The V end lost 6 bases, the J end lost 5 bases, and 17 bases lay between the germline ends. CDR3 loop: CASRHIGPGNNEQFF. For the CDR3, the DNA is TGTGCCAGCAGACACATCGGACCCGGGAACAATGAGCAGTTCTTC.

The chain has TRBV7-2 and TRBJ2-7; tentatively, D is TRBD2 (7 bases). With 2 bases removed from V and 2 bases from J, the gap between germline ends came to 13 bases. This CDR3 comprises 15 residues. The V gene's germline CDR1 is SGHTA and CDR2 FQGNSA. CDR3 loop: CASSLREGGPYEQYF. DNA of the CDR3: TGTGCCAGCAGCTTAAGAGAGGGGGGGCCCTACGAGCAGTACTTC.

This clone showed up just once. The chain carries TRBV27 and TRBJ1-6, with 7 bases matching TRBD1. CDR1 and CDR2 (germline): MNHEY, SMNVEV (reference sequence). There are 18 residues in the CDR3. V dropped 4 bases and J dropped 8; count of bases not matched to a gene: 17. CDR3 nucleotide sequence: TGTGCCAGCAGTTCCGGACAGGCGGGAAAACAGATTTATTCACCCCTCCACTTT. Translated: CASSSGQAGKQIYSPLHF.

The J gene is TRBJ1-1, the V gene TRBV18; D not resolved. The germline V gene has CDR1 KGHSH and CDR2 LQKENI. The CDR3 extends over 14 amino acids. V was shortened by 4 bases and J by 4 bases, with 13 bases between the two germline ends. The CDR3 loop is CASSLDFLSTEAFF. DNA for the CDR3: TGTGCCAGCTCACTCGATTTTCTCAGCACTGAAGCTTTCTTT.

The CDR3 sequence: CASTRTDGFLGEQFF. CDR3 in DNA: TGTGCCAGTACCCGGACTGACGGCTTTCTCGGTGAGCAGTTCTTC. The V call is TRBV19, the J call TRBJ2-1, with a tentative D call TRBD2 (5 bases). Trimming pared 7 bases from V and 9 bases from J, leaving 22 bases between. Per germline, CDR1 LNHDA and CDR2 SQIVND (reference sequence). The CDR3 is 15 amino acids.

This clone showed up just once. V and J are TRBV6-6 and TRBJ1-5, with D perhaps matching TRBD1 (6 bases). The length of the CDR3 is 14 residues. The germline CDR1 and CDR2 sequences are MNHNY and SVGAGI (reference sequence). V lost 5 bases and J 7 bases, leaving 15 bases between the germline ends. CDR3 bases: TGTGCCAGCAGTGTACAGGGTAAGCGGCAGCCCCAGCATTTT. It encodes CASSVQGKRQPQHF.

The chain is built from TRBV27 and TRBJ2-2; 12 bases are a match to TRBD1. The CDR3 consists of 15 residues. Per germline, CDR1 MNHEY and CDR2 SMNVEV (reference sequence). Losses at the gene ends were 7 bases for V and 5 bases for J; bases not matched to a gene: 5. CDR3: CASTQGQGATGELFF. In DNA form, the CDR3 reads TGTGCCAGCACCCAGGGACAGGGGGCGACCGGGGAGCTGTTTTTT.

This chain connects TRBV24-1 to TRBJ1-1; 8 nucleotides align to TRBD1. This CDR3 contains 14 residues. Unmatched junction bases numbered 9, after V lost 3 bases and J lost 10 bases. The V gene's germline CDR1 is KGHDR and CDR2 SFDVKD. The CDR3, as DNA: TGTGCCACCAGTGATCAGGGGGCGGGTGGGGGAGCTTTCTTT. Encoded protein: CATSDQGAGGGAFF.

The genes are TRBV4-2 and TRBJ2-7; 13 bases line up with TRBD2. Per germline, CDR1 LGHNA and CDR2 YNFKEQ. J lost 3 bases, V lost 4 bases, and 6 bases had no gene match. This CDR3 comprises 16 residues. The DNA of the CDR3 is TGTGCCAGCAGCCCGGTCGGACTAGCGGGAGACTACGAGCAGTACTTC. Protein product: CASSPVGLAGDYEQYF.

This rearrangement joins TRBV6-5 to TRBJ2-1; 8 bases match TRBD1. The CDR3 is 14 residues long. Per the germline V gene, CDR1 is MNHEY and CDR2 is SVGAGI. The ends lost 2 bases at V and 8 bases at J; junction bases unmatched: 5. CDR3 nucleotides: TGTGCCAGCAGTTACCGGACAGGGATTTATGAGCAGTTCTTC. Translation gives CASSYRTGIYEQFF.

The chain links TRBV6-2 or TRBV6-3 to TRBJ1-2, with 9 bases aligning to TRBD1. This CDR3 spans 15 amino acids. Trimming cost V 2 bases and J 5 bases; bases outside gene matches: 6. Germline-derived CDR1 and CDR2 are MNHEY and SVGEGT. In DNA, the CDR3 is TGTGCCAGCAGTTACAAGGGGACAGGGTTATATGGCTACACCTTC. Its protein is CASSYKGTGLYGYTF.

The chain joins TRBV6-6 to TRBJ1-1; D possibly corresponds to TRBD1 (5 bases). CDR1 is MNHNY and CDR2 is SVGAGI in the germline V gene (reference sequence). V was pared by 7 bases and J by 4 bases, with 19 bases between. The CDR3 has 15 amino acids. The CDR3 DNA sequence: TGTGCCAGCACCCGAATTCAGGGTTGGGGCACTGAAGCTTTCTTT. Its protein product is CASTRIQGWGTEAFF.

The chain employs TRBV4-2 and TRBJ1-4, with D perhaps TRBD1 (5 bases). Trimming removed 4 bases at V and 8 bases at J, with 11 bases between. Germline assignment: CDR1 LGHNA and CDR2 YNFKEQ. This CDR3 has 13 amino acids. In DNA, the CDR3 is TGTGCCAGCAGCCGGGGGGTGGAAGAAAAACTGTTTTTT. Its protein is CASSRGVEEKLFF.

The gene calls are TRBV19 and TRBJ1-4; the D gene is possibly TRBD1 (5 bases). The V gene's germline CDR1 is LNHDA and CDR2 SQIVND (reference sequence). The length of the CDR3 is 16 residues. Trimming removed 5 bases from V and 0 bases from J, with 13 bases in between. The CDR3 DNA reads as TGTGCCAGTAGTTCAGGGTTTGGGGCAACTAATGAAAAACTGTTTTTT. It translates to CASSSGFGATNEKLFF.

The chain carries TRBV12-3 or TRBV12-4 and TRBJ2-2; a weak D match, TRBD1 (6 bases). With 5 bases removed from V and 4 bases from J, the gap between germline ends came to 8 bases. CDR3 size: 13 residues. CDR3 sequence (DNA): TGTGCCAGCAGTCCAGGGGCCACCGGGGAGCTGTTTTTT. Encoded protein: CASSPGATGELFF.

The rearrangement uses TRBV6-5 and TRBJ1-3, with D unresolved. This CDR3 has 13 residues. Trimming stripped 7 bases from V and 5 bases from J, with 12 bases between. The germline V gene encodes CDR1 MNHEY and CDR2 SVGAGI. The CDR3 loop reads CASISQVRNTIYF. The CDR3 nucleotides read TGTGCCAGCATCTCTCAGGTGCGAAACACCATATATTTT.

The chain combines TRBV18 with TRBJ2-6; 9 nucleotides line up with TRBD1. V trimming: 3 bases; J trimming: 2 bases; junction bases outside the gene matches: 8. Germline CDR1 KGHSH, CDR2 LQKENI. This CDR3 has 18 amino acids. The CDR3 loop reads CASSPFGQGIAGANVLTF. CDR3 nucleotide sequence: TGTGCCAGCTCACCGTTTGGACAGGGGATAGCTGGGGCCAACGTCCTGACTTTC.

The genes are TRBV7-9 and TRBJ2-1, with D unclear. Trimming left V 5 bases short and J 5 bases short, with 13 bases between. Germline CDR1 and CDR2: SEHNR and FQNEAQ (reference sequence). The CDR3 runs 14 residues. The CDR3, as DNA: TGTGCCAGCAGCCTGGTGAAGCTTAACAATGAGCAGTTCTTC. It encodes CASSLVKLNNEQFF.

With respect to this clone: A read error may produce the germline difference seen at one junction end. The V and J genes are TRBV5-1 and TRBJ1-4; D may be TRBD1 (5 bases). This CDR3 has 13 residues. Germline V gene sequence: CDR1 SGHRS, CDR2 YFSETQ. The CDR3, as DNA: TGCGCCAGCAGACCCCCGGTGGGGCACCATCTAATGTTT. Residues: CASRPPVGHHLMF.

This chain joins TRBV3-1 (or the pseudogene TRBV3-2) and TRBJ1-1, with 7 nucleotides matching TRBD1. The germline V gene encodes CDR1 LGHDT and CDR2 YNNKEL (reference sequence). The ends lost 6 bases at V and 3 bases at J; junction bases unmatched: 7. CDR3 length equals 14 residues. The CDR3 region is CASSSTGLHTEAFF. The CDR3 nucleotides are TGTGCCAGCAGTTCGACAGGGCTGCACACTGAAGCTTTCTTT.

V is TRBV6-1 and J is TRBJ1-1, with 7 bases identical to TRBD1. V shed 3 bases and J 1 base; nucleotides not matched to a gene: 8. The CDR3 sequence is 16 residues long. CDR1 MNHNS and CDR2 SASEGT come from the germline V gene. The chain's CDR3 is CASSDPPGQKNTEAFF. CDR3 coding DNA: TGTGCCAGCAGTGACCCTCCGGGACAGAAGAACACTGAAGCTTTCTTT.

The V gene is TRBV28, the J gene TRBJ1-6, with 9 bases that match TRBD1. Germline trimming cut 6 bases from V and 6 bases from J; bases unmatched to any gene: 6. The length of the CDR3 is 15 residues. Germline values: CDR1 MDHEN, CDR2 SYDVKM. DNA for the CDR3: TGTGCCAGCAGAAACCGGGACAGGGCTAATTCACCCCTCCACTTT. It codes for CASRNRDRANSPLHF.

This clone was seen once. This sequence joins TRBV14 and TRBJ2-1; D is possibly TRBD1 (5 bases). The CDR3 is 16 residues long. Germline values: CDR1 SGHDN, CDR2 FVKESK. The V end was cut by 4 bases, the J end by 2 bases, with 15 bases between. The CDR3 region is CASSPFETVAYNEQFF. In DNA, the CDR3 is TGTGCCAGCAGCCCCTTTGAGACAGTAGCCTACAATGAGCAGTTCTTC.

The chain carries TRBV30 and TRBJ1-2; D is possibly TRBD1 (5 bases). The CDR3 is 13 residues long. Germline V gene sequence: CDR1 GTSNPN, CDR2 SVGIG (reference sequence). Trimming cost V 1 base and J 4 bases, with 10 bases left between them. CDR3 loop: CAWSAQGLYGYTF. In DNA, the CDR3 is TGTGCCTGGAGTGCTCAGGGCCTCTATGGCTACACCTTC.